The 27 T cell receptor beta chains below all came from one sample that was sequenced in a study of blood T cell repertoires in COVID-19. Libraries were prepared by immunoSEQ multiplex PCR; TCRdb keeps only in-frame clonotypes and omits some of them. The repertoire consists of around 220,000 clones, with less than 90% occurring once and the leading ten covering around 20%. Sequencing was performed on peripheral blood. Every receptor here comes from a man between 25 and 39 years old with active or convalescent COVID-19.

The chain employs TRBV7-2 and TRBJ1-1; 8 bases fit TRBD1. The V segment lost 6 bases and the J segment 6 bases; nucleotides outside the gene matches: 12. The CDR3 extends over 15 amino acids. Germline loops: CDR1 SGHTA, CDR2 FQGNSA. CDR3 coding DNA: TGTGCCAGCAGACTATCGGACAGGGACGGATCTGAAGCTTTCTTT. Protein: CASRLSDRDGSEAFF.

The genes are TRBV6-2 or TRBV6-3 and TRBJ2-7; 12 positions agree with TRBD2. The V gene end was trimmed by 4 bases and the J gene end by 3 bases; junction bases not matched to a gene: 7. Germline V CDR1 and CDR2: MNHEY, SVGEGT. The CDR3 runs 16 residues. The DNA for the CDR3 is TGTGCCAGCAGTTCTCCGGGACTAGCGGGCATCTACGAGCAGTACTTC. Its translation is CASSSPGLAGIYEQYF.

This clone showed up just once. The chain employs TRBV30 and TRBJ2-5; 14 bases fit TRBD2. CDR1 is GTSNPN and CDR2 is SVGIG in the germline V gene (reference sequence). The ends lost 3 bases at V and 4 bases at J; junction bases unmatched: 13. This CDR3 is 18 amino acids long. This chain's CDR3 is CAWRRLTSGGGTSETQYF. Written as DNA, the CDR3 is TGTGCCTGGAGGCGACTGACTAGCGGGGGGGGGACGTCAGAGACCCAGTACTTC. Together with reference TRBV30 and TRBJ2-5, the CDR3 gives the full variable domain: SQTIHQWPATLVQPVGSPLSLECTVEGTSNPNLYWYRQAAGRGLQLLFYSVGIGQISSEVPQNLSASRPQDRQFILSSKKLLLSDSGFYLCAWRRLTSGGGTSETQYFGPGTRLLVL.

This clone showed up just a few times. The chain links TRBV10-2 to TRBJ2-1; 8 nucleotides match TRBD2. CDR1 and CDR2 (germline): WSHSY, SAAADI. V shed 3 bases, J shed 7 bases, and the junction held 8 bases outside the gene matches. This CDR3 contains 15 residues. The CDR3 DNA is TGCGCCAGCAGTGACCCGGGGGGGACTGGTAATGAGCAGTTCTTC. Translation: CASSDPGGTGNEQFF.

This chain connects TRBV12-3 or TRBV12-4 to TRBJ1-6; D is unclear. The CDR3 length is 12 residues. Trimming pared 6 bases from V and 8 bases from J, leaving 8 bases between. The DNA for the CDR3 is TGTGCCAGCAGGCCTACTGATTCACCCCTCCACTTT. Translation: CASRPTDSPLHF.

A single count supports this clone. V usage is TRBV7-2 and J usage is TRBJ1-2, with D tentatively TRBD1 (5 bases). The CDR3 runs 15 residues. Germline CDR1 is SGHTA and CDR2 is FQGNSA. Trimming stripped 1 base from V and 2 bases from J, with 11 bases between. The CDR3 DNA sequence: TGTGCCAGCAGCTTAGGGAGCGGGGGGAACTATGGCTACACCTTC. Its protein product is CASSLGSGGNYGYTF.

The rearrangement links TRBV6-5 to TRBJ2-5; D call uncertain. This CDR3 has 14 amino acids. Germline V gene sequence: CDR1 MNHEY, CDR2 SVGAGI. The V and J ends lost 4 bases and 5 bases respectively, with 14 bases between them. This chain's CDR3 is CASSSRSTRETQYF. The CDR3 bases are TGTGCCAGCAGTTCACGGTCGACACGGGAGACCCAGTACTTC.

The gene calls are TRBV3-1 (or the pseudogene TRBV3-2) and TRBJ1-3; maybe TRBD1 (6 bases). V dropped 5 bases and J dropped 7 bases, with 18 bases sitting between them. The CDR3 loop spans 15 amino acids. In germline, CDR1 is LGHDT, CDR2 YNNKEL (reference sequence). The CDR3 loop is CASSNSGLRGNTIYF. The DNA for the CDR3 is TGTGCCAGCAGCAATAGTGGTCTCAGGGGCAACACCATATATTTT.

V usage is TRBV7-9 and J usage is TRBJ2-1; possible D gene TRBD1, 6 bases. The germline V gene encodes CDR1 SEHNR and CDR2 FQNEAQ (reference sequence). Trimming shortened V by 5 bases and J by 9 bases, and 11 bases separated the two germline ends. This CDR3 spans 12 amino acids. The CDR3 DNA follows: TGTGCCAGCAGCCCAGGGGTGCCTGAGCAGTTCTTC. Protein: CASSPGVPEQFF.

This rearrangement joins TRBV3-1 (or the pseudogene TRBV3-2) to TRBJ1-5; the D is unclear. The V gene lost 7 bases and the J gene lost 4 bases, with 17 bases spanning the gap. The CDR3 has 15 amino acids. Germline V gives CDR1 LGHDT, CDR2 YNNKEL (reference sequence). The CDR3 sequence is CASKRLPFRNQPQHF. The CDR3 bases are TGTGCCAGCAAACGCCTACCATTCAGGAATCAGCCCCAGCATTTT.

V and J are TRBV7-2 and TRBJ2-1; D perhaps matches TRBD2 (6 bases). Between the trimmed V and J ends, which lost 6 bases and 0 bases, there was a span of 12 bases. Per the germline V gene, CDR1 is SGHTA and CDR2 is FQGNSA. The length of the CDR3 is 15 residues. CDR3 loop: CASRERESSYNEQFF. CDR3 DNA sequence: TGTGCCAGCAGGGAACGGGAGAGCTCCTACAATGAGCAGTTCTTC.

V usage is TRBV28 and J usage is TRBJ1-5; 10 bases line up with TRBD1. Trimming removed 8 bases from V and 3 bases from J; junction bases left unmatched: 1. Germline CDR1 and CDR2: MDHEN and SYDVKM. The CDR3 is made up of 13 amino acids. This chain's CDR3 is CASGTGVNQPQHF. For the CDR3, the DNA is TGTGCCAGCGGGACAGGGGTCAATCAGCCCCAGCATTTT. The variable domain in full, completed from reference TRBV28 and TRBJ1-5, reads DVKVTQSSRYLVKRTGEKVFLECVQDMDHENMFWYRQDPGLGLRLIYFSYDVKMKEKGDIPEGYSVSREKKERFSLILESASTNQTSMYLCASGTGVNQPQHFGDGTRLSIL.

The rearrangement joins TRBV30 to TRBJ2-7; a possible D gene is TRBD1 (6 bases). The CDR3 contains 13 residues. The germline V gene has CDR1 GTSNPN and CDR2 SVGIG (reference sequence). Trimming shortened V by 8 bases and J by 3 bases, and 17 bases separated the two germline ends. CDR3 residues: CALTRGGSYEQYF. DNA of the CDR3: TGTGCCCTGACAAGAGGGGGAAGCTACGAGCAGTACTTC.

Here the CDR3 reads CSVGQGALNTEAFF. The CDR3 DNA follows: TGCAGCGTGGGACAGGGAGCTTTGAACACTGAAGCTTTCTTT. The rearrangement links TRBV29-1 to TRBJ1-1, with TRBD1 matching over 9 bases. Germline CDR1 reads SQVTM; CDR2 reads ANQGSEA. The CDR3 consists of 14 residues. The J segment lost 0 bases and the V segment lost 6 bases, leaving 5 bases of the junction unmatched.

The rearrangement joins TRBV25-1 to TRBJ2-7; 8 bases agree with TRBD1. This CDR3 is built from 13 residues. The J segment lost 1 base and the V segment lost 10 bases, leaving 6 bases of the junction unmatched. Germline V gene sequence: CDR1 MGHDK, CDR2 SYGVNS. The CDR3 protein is CATQGQESYEQYF. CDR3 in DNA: TGTGCCACCCAGGGACAGGAGTCCTACGAGCAGTACTTC.

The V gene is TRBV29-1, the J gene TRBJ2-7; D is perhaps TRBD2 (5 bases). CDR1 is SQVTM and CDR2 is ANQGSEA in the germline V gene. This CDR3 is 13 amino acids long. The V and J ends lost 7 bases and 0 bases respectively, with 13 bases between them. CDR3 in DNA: TGCAGCGCTACCAGCGGAAGCTCCTACGAGCAGTACTTC. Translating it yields CSATSGSSYEQYF.

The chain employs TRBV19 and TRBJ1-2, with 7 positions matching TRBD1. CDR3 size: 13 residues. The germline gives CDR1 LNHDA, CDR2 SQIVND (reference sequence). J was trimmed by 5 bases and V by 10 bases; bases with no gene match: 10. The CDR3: CATRDSRLYGYTF. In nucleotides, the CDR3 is TGTGCCACCCGGGACAGCCGCTTATATGGCTACACCTTC.

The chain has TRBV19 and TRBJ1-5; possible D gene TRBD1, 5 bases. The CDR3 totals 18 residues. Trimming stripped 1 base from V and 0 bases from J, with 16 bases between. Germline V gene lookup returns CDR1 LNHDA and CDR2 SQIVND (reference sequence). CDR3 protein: CASSIAGREVYSNQPQHF. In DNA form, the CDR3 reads TGTGCCAGTAGTATAGCGGGCAGGGAGGTATATAGCAATCAGCCCCAGCATTTT.

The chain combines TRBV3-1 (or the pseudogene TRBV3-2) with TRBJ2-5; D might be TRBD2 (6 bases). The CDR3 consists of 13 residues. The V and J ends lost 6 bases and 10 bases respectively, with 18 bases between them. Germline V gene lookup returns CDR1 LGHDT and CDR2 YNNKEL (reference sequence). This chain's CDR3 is CASSFGTPGNQYF. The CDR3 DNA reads TGTGCCAGCAGTTTCGGGACTCCCGGGAACCAGTACTTC.

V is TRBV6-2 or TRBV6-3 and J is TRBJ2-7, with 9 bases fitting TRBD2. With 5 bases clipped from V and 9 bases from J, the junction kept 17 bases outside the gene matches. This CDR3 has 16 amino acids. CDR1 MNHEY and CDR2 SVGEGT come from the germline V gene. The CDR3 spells CASSTQPLAGPGVQYF. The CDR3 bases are TGTGCCAGCAGTACACAACCACTAGCGGGCCCAGGGGTGCAGTACTTC.

Here the CDR3 reads CASSQDRAGGNTIYF. CDR3 DNA sequence: TGTGCCAGCAGCCAGGACAGGGCTGGTGGAAACACCATATATTTT. This chain connects TRBV7-9 to TRBJ1-3; 8 nucleotides align to TRBD1. The V gene end was trimmed by 5 bases and the J gene end by 3 bases; junction bases not matched to a gene: 6. The CDR3 totals 15 residues. CDR1 and CDR2 (germline): SEHNR, FQNEAQ (reference sequence).

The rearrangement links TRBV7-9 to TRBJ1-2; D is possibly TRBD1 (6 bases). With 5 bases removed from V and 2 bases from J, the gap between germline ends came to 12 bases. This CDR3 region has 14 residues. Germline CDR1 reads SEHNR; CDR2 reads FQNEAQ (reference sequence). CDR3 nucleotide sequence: TGTGCCAGCAGCCCTCGACAGGAGAACTATGGCTACACCTTC. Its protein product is CASSPRQENYGYTF.

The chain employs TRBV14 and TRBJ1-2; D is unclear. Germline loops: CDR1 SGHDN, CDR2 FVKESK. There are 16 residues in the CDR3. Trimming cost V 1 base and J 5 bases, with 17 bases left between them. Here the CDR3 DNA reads TGTGCCAGCAGCCAAGTGGGGTCGGGGAGTAGATATGGCTACACCTTC. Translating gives CASSQVGSGSRYGYTF.

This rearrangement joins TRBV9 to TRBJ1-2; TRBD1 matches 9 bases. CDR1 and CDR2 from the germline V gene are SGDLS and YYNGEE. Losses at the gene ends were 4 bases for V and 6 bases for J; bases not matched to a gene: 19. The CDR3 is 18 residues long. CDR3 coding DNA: TGTGCCAGCAGCCCCCGGACAGGTACCAACAGGGGGCTTAATGGCTACACCTTC. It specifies CASSPRTGTNRGLNGYTF. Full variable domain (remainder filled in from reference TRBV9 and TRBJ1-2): DSGVTQTPKHLITATGQRVTLRCSPRSGDLSVYWYQQSLDQGLQFLIQYYNGEERAKGNILERFSAQQFPDLHSELNLSSLELGDSALYFCASSPRTGTNRGLNGYTFGSGTRLTVV.

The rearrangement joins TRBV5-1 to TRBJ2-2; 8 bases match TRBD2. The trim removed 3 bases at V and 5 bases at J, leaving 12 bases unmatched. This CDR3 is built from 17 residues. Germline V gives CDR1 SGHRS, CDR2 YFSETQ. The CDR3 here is CASSSPIAGKQTGELFF. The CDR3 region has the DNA TGCGCCAGCAGCTCGCCCATAGCGGGGAAACAAACCGGGGAGCTGTTTTTT.

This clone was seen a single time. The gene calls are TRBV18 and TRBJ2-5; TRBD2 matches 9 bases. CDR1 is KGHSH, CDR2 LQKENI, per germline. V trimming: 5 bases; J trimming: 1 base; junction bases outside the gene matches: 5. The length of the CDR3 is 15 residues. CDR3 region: CASSAGGDFQETQYF. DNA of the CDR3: TGTGCCAGCTCAGCGGGGGGGGACTTCCAAGAGACCCAGTACTTC.

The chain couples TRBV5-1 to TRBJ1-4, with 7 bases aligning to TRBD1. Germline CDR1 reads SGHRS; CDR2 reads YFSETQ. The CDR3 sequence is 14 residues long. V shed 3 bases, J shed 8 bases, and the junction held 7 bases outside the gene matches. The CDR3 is CASSSAGGSEKLFF. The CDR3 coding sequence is TGCGCCAGCAGCTCAGCAGGGGGTAGCGAAAAACTGTTTTTT.